A selection of T cell receptor beta chains follows, all from one sample in a study of blood T cells in healthy people across ages. Each CDR3 protein gets one entry after TCRdb re-called the 5' RACE reads with MiXCR. The table shows more than 900,000 distinct CDR3 sequences, with almost 25% occurring only once. The data also belong to a second study, concerning T cells of mothers and their children.

The sequencing input was blood. Source of these receptors: a girl between 2 and 10 years old in good health. The CDR3 runs from the conserved cysteine through the conserved F or W.

V: TRBV3-1; CDR3: CASSQMGIGEKLFF
V: TRBV21-1; CDR3: CASTKDSSAGDPHEQYF
V: TRBV12-2; CDR3: CASRFGQGNEQYF
V: TRBV4-2; CDR3: CASSQGPQGEAGELFF
V: TRBV5-6; CDR3: CASSLGNRVPLGYTF
V: TRBV14; CDR3: CASSRKGAGGTNEQFF
V: TRBV11-2; CDR3: CASSKDPREYNEQFF
V: TRBV9; CDR3: CASSVHRGGGVTGELFF
V: TRBV28; CDR3: CATHRQSAYEQYF
V: TRBV20-1; CDR3: CSARDPIERGGTDEQYF
V: TRBV21-1; CDR3: CASSRGRQGDEKLFF
V: TRBV7-9; CDR3: CASSLELYGYTF
V: TRBV19; CDR3: CASSISGSLDTQHF
V: TRBV27; CDR3: CASSFQGHYGYTF
V: TRBV20-1; CDR3: CSAIRGGREQYF
V: TRBV20-1; CDR3: CSARAEQEAFF
V: TRBV29-1; CDR3: CSVEDLPEAFF
V: TRBV29-1; CDR3: CSAGQVQETQYF
V: TRBV20-1; CDR3: CSARSSGSYEQYF
V: TRBV5-1; CDR3: CASSLDQGNPPLHF
V: TRBV20-1; CDR3: CSVRPTGRNEQFF
V: TRBV3-1; CDR3: CASSQERLGKWNIQYF
V: TRBV4-2; CDR3: CASSRTSGGATDTQYF
V: TRBV20-1; CDR3: CSGYDGTGTDTQYF
V: TRBV7-8; CDR3: CASSPKWGGGTDTQYF
V: TRBV20-1; CDR3: CSAPGTDYGYTF
V: TRBV7-2; CDR3: CASSLSTRSTDTQYF
V: TRBV20-1; CDR3: CSASGVGNLGNENTIYF
V: TRBV5-5; CDR3: CASLDLGNIQYF
V: TRBV29-1; CDR3: CSVELGPADTQYF
V: TRBV12-3/TRBV12-4; CDR3: CASCARASGSADTQYF
V: TRBV20-1; CDR3: CSARLVETAMWGDTQYF
V: TRBV5-1; CDR3: CASSLFASENTGELFF
V: TRBV20-1; CDR3: CSASPIPTPTGGYTF
V: TRBV6-6; CDR3: CASSTSGENSPLHF
V: TRBV6-1; CDR3: CASRWTSDQETQYF
V: TRBV5-6; CDR3: CASSLAGEVTYEQYF
V: TRBV20-1; CDR3: CSAFRDRVADTQYF
V: TRBV4-1; CDR3: CASSQTIGREETQYF
V: TRBV5-1; CDR3: CASSLGAGYEQYF
V: TRBV4-1; CDR3: CASSQEGWSPGTEAFF
V: TRBV4-2; CDR3: CASSGGRNYNEQFF
V: TRBV3-1; CDR3: CASSQDPRNEQFF
V: TRBV12-3/TRBV12-4; CDR3: CASKGLMGVQYF
V: TRBV29-1; CDR3: CSVGGDHPYEQYF
V: TRBV28; CDR3: CASSRAGNYEQYF
V: TRBV29-1; CDR3: CSVEANTGELFF
V: TRBV27; CDR3: CASSLGGSPPSIQYF